This TCR beta chain was recovered during a study of T cell repertoires in cytomegalovirus infection. Findings and limits, study-wide: Dominating the ex vivo response were TCR beta clonotypes that were CMV-specific and HLA-C-restricted.

This clonotype was found many times. No antigen is known for it. TCRdb re-called the reads with MiXCR, one entry per CDR3 protein. The data contain 700,000 to 850,000 distinct CDR3 sequences, about 30% of them singletons. The starting material was cultured CD8+ T cells from PBMCs, obtained from culture after CMV antigen stimulation. The TCR comes from a human donor in good health (CMV status not recorded). Some clones in this sample may be carry-over from other donors' samples.

CDR3 in DNA: TGTGCCAGCAGCTTAACCCACGGGGACAGAAGTAATGAAAAACTGTTTTTT. Its translation: CASSLTHGDRSNEKLFF. The chain recombines TRBV7-2 with TRBJ1-4, with 7 bases identical to TRBD1. With 2 bases clipped from V and 4 bases from J, the junction kept 10 bases outside the gene matches. Germline CDR1 SGHTA, CDR2 FQGNSA. The CDR3 has 17 residues. Full variable domain (missing parts from reference TRBV7-2 and TRBJ1-4): GAGVSQSPSNKVTEKGKDVELRCDPISGHTALYWYRQSLGQGLEFLIYFQGNSAPDKSGLPSDRFSAERTGGSVSTLTIQRTQQEDSAVYLCASSLTHGDRSNEKLFFGSGTQLSVL.